This entry lists 25 T cell receptor beta chains sequenced from one sample in a study of blood T cells in healthy people across ages. Alongside a J-beta primer mix, a sample-barcoded 5' primer served in a second PCR lasting roughly 6 to 11 cycles. TCRdb re-called the 5' RACE reads with MiXCR, one entry per CDR3 protein. This sample has roughly 1.5 million distinct CDR3 sequences; approximately 43% occur once, and the top ten carry more than 4%. Sequencing input: blood. All receptors come from a young woman in good health.

This clonotype appeared a few times. The chain couples TRBV6-2 or TRBV6-3 to TRBJ2-5, with unresolved D. Deletions cut 4 bases from V and 11 bases from J, with 23 bases between. Germline assignment: CDR1 MNHEY and CDR2 SVGEGT. The CDR3 totals 15 residues. The chain's CDR3 is CASSLEPSSYNEQYF. The CDR3 nucleotides are TGTGCCAGCAGTTTAGAGCCCAGCTCCTACAATGAGCAGTACTTC.

This clonotype was detected only a few times. The chain joins TRBV29-1 to TRBJ2-7; D is possibly TRBD1 (6 bases). Looked up from germline, CDR1 is SQVTM and CDR2 is ANQGSEA. V shed 4 bases and J shed 3 bases, with 10 bases lying between them. The CDR3 spans 12 residues. The CDR3 loop reads CSVVGQLYEQYF. DNA for the CDR3: TGCAGCGTTGTGGGACAACTCTACGAGCAGTACTTC.

This sequence joins TRBV27 and TRBJ2-3, with 7 nucleotides matching TRBD2. The J segment lost 3 bases and the V segment lost 3 bases, leaving 12 bases of the junction unmatched. Germline CDR1 is MNHEY and CDR2 is SMNVEV (reference sequence). The CDR3 runs to 17 residues. The CDR3 coding sequence is TGTGCCAGCAGTTTTCAGGCGGCGGGAGTTTTAACAGATACGCAGTATTTT. Translation: CASSFQAAGVLTDTQYF.

The V gene is TRBV24-1, the J gene TRBJ2-3; D is unresolved. Germline CDR1 KGHDR, CDR2 SFDVKD. This CDR3 comprises 11 residues. V was clipped by 2 bases and J by 7 bases, with 3 bases between them. CDR3 DNA sequence: TGTGCCACCAGTGATTCCTATACGCAGTATTTT. Its protein product is CATSDSYTQYF.

V usage is TRBV4-1 and J usage is TRBJ1-1, with 11 bases fitting TRBD1. Germline assignment: CDR1 MGHRA and CDR2 YSYEKL. V lost 3 bases and J lost 5; bases outside the gene matches: 5. The CDR3 contains 15 residues. CDR3: CASSHGDRGGTEAFF. The CDR3 bases are TGCGCCAGCAGCCATGGGGACAGGGGGGGAACTGAAGCTTTCTTT.

The chain recombines TRBV2 with TRBJ2-2; TRBD2 agrees at 10 bases. Unmatched junction bases numbered 5, after V lost 5 bases and J lost 2 bases. The CDR3 spans 16 residues. Germline V gene lookup returns CDR1 SNHLY and CDR2 FYNNEI. CDR3 DNA: TGTGCCAGCAGTAAAAGCGGGAGGGCCAACACCGGGGAGCTGTTTTTT. Its protein is CASSKSGRANTGELFF.

This clonotype showed up many times. This sequence joins TRBV7-2 and TRBJ2-5, with no clear D. The CDR3 has 15 residues. V lost 0 bases to trimming and J lost 2 bases, with 10 bases between them. Germline CDR1 is SGHTA and CDR2 is FQGNSA. The CDR3 reads CASSLARWRQETQYF. The CDR3 DNA reads as TGTGCCAGCAGCTTAGCCCGCTGGCGGCAAGAGACCCAGTACTTC.

This clonotype was counted between two and nine times. The chain carries TRBV7-9 and TRBJ1-4; 8 bases are a match to TRBD1. The V and J ends lost 2 bases and 8 bases, in that order; junction bases with no gene match: 7. Germline V CDR1 and CDR2: SEHNR, FQNEAQ (reference sequence). This CDR3 contains 15 residues. CDR3 nucleotide sequence: TGTGCCAGCAGCTTATCCGGACAGGGTCTAGAAAAACTGTTTTTT. It codes for CASSLSGQGLEKLFF.

For the CDR3, the DNA is TGTGCCAGCAGCGCGAGATACGTCGACACTGAAGCTTTCTTT. It encodes CASSARYVDTEAFF. J is TRBJ1-1 and V is TRBV11-2; D call uncertain. Germline V gene sequence: CDR1 SGHAT, CDR2 FQNNGV. The CDR3 has 14 amino acids. V dropped 5 bases and J dropped 3 bases, with 13 bases sitting between them.

This chain links TRBV9 with TRBJ2-2; 14 bases are a match to TRBD2. The V gene end was trimmed by 1 base and the J gene end by 0 bases; junction bases not matched to a gene: 8. The CDR3 contains 20 residues. Germline assignment: CDR1 SGDLS and CDR2 YYNGEE. The CDR3: CASSVTWTSGGPSNTGELFF. Written as DNA, the CDR3 is TGTGCCAGCAGCGTAACCTGGACTAGCGGGGGGCCATCGAACACCGGGGAGCTGTTTTTT. Variable domain in full (rest from reference TRBV9 and TRBJ2-2): DSGVTQTPKHLITATGQRVTLRCSPRSGDLSVYWYQQSLDQGLQFLIQYYNGEERAKGNILERFSAQQFPDLHSELNLSSLELGDSALYFCASSVTWTSGGPSNTGELFFGEGSRLTVL.

The rearrangement joins TRBV20-1 to TRBJ1-2; the match to TRBD1 covers 11 bases. The CDR3 totals 15 residues. Germline V CDR1 and CDR2: DFQATT, SNEGSKA (reference sequence). Trimming took 0 bases from V and 7 from J; bases not matched to a gene: 7. This CDR3 is CSARDIGQGAVGYTF. CDR3 bases: TGCAGTGCTAGAGATATTGGACAGGGGGCTGTTGGCTACACCTTC.

This chain connects TRBV5-1 to TRBJ2-3; D is ambiguous. This CDR3 comprises 16 residues. V gave up 0 bases and J gave up 0 bases, with 11 bases separating them. Germline V gene sequence: CDR1 SGHRS, CDR2 YFSETQ. CDR3 protein: CASSLVEQLSTDTQYF. CDR3 DNA sequence: TGCGCCAGCAGCTTGGTCGAGCAGTTAAGCACAGATACGCAGTATTTT.

This clonotype occurred a few times. The rearrangement uses TRBV20-1 and TRBJ2-7, with 12 bases identical to TRBD2. Trimming took 3 bases from V and 1 from J; bases not matched to a gene: 4. The CDR3 contains 15 residues. Germline V gene sequence: CDR1 DFQATT, CDR2 SNEGSKA (reference sequence). For the CDR3, the DNA is TGCAGTGCTAGCCCGACTAGCGGGAGTTCCTACGAGCAGTACTTC. Translated, it gives CSASPTSGSSYEQYF.

This clonotype was seen more than once but under ten times. The V gene is TRBV7-6, the J gene TRBJ2-1; D call uncertain. V was clipped by 5 bases and J by 5 bases, with 16 bases between them. The CDR3 contains 15 residues. Germline V gene lookup returns CDR1 SGHVS and CDR2 FNYEAQ. In DNA, the CDR3 is TGTGCCAGCAGCCTCCACGAAAGCCCTAACAATGAGCAGTTCTTC. This translates into CASSLHESPNNEQFF.

This clonotype was recorded a few times. This chain uses TRBV29-1 with TRBJ2-3; 10 nucleotides match TRBD2. This CDR3 comprises 15 residues. Germline CDR1 reads SQVTM; CDR2 reads ANQGSEA. V shed 1 base, J shed 6 bases, and the junction held 7 bases outside the gene matches. The CDR3 DNA reads TGCAGCGTTGAAGCTAGCGGGAGATCTTCGGATACGCAGTATTTT. Its protein product is CSVEASGRSSDTQYF.

This clonotype turned up a few times. V and J are TRBV24-1 and TRBJ2-3; 7 bases match TRBD2. V dropped 12 bases and J dropped 2; count of bases not matched to a gene: 13. The CDR3 sequence is 15 residues long. Germline CDR1 and CDR2: KGHDR and SFDVKD. In DNA form, the CDR3 reads TGTGCCGGGCCCCTAGGAAGCGGGGTCACAGATACGCAGTATTTT. As protein: CAGPLGSGVTDTQYF.

V gene TRBV6-2 or TRBV6-3 combines with J gene TRBJ2-1; TRBD1 might be the D (6 bases). CDR1 and CDR2 (germline): MNHEY, SVGEGT. The V gene lost 2 bases and the J gene lost 6 bases, with 14 bases spanning the gap. The CDR3 runs to 15 residues. The CDR3 is CASSYRQDRFNEQFF. The CDR3 DNA reads TGTGCCAGCAGTTACAGACAGGACCGCTTCAATGAGCAGTTCTTC.

A note on this clonotype: This may arise from a read error, as a much more abundant clone is one base away. The CDR3: CSVATDGGPYGYTF. The CDR3 DNA follows: TGCAGCGTGGCCACTGACGGGGGGCCTTATGGCTACACCTTC. The chain has TRBV29-1 and TRBJ1-2; D possibly corresponds to TRBD1 (6 bases). Trimming took 6 bases from V and 5 from J, leaving 19 bases between them. Germline values: CDR1 SQVTM, CDR2 ANQGSEA. This CDR3 region has 14 residues.

The chain combines TRBV7-8 with TRBJ2-4; D unresolved. The CDR3 is made up of 17 amino acids. CDR1 SGHVS and CDR2 FQNEAQ come from the germline V gene. The V end lost 5 bases, the J end lost 0 bases, and 17 bases lay between the germline ends. CDR3 coding DNA: TGTGCCAGCAGCCCCAACCCCTTCGGTATAGCCAAAAACATTCAGTACTTC. Its translation: CASSPNPFGIAKNIQYF.

Only a few counts were recorded for this clonotype. This chain links TRBV30 with TRBJ2-1, with unresolved D. Germline CDR1 is GTSNPN and CDR2 is SVGIG (reference sequence). With 2 bases removed from V and 10 bases from J, the gap between germline ends came to 12 bases. This CDR3 has 12 residues. CDR3 in amino acids: CAWSPDSYEQFF. The CDR3 DNA follows: TGTGCCTGGAGTCCGGATTCATACGAGCAGTTCTTC. Drawing the rest from reference TRBV30 and TRBJ2-1, the complete variable domain is SQTIHQWPATLVQPVGSPLSLECTVEGTSNPNLYWYRQAAGRGLQLLFYSVGIGQISSEVPQNLSASRPQDRQFILSSKKLLLSDSGFYLCAWSPDSYEQFFGPGTRLTVL.

This chain links TRBV5-6 with TRBJ1-2; D is ambiguous. Germline V CDR1 and CDR2: SGHDT, YYEEEE. This CDR3 is built from 12 residues. V lost 6 bases and J 4 bases, leaving 10 bases between the germline ends. CDR3: CASMGHSYGYTF. For the CDR3, the DNA is TGTGCCAGCATGGGTCATTCCTATGGCTACACCTTC. Based on the CDR3 plus reference TRBV5-6 and TRBJ1-2, the full variable domain is DAGVTQSPTHLIKTRGQQVTLRCSPKSGHDTVSWYQQALGQGPQFIFQYYEEEERQRGNFPDRFSGHQFPNYSSELNVNALLLGDSALYLCASMGHSYGYTFGSGTRLTVV.

The rearrangement joins TRBV29-1 to TRBJ2-5; D not certain. The CDR3 consists of 12 residues. The V gene's germline CDR1 is SQVTM and CDR2 ANQGSEA. Trimming took 0 bases from V and 2 from J, leaving 4 bases between them. The CDR3: CSVEDRQETQYF. The CDR3 nucleotides are TGCAGCGTTGAAGACAGACAAGAGACCCAGTACTTC.

The CDR3 bases are TGCAGCGTTGAAGGACAGTTCATGAACACTGAAGCTTTCTTT. Protein: CSVEGQFMNTEAFF. The chain is built from TRBV29-1 and TRBJ1-1; weak D call: TRBD1 (5 bases). V shed 1 base and J shed 0 bases, with 9 bases lying between them. From germline, CDR1 is SQVTM and CDR2 ANQGSEA. The CDR3 loop spans 14 amino acids.

This chain uses TRBV4-3 with TRBJ2-3; TRBD2 aligns across 10 bases. CDR1 and CDR2 from the germline V gene are LGHNA and YSLEER. The CDR3 extends over 17 amino acids. V gave up 0 bases and J gave up 3 bases; unmatched junction bases: 6. The CDR3 sequence: CASSQDASGSLTDTQYF. CDR3 coding DNA: TGCGCCAGCAGCCAAGATGCTAGCGGGAGTCTGACAGATACGCAGTATTTT.

This clonotype was observed a handful of times. CDR3 region: CSARDRLAGKETQYF. The CDR3 DNA sequence: TGCAGTGCTAGAGATCGGCTAGCGGGGAAAGAGACCCAGTACTTC. The gene calls are TRBV20-1 and TRBJ2-5; 9 nucleotides match TRBD2. The CDR3 is made up of 15 amino acids. The ends lost 0 bases at V and 3 bases at J; junction bases unmatched: 5. The germline gives CDR1 DFQATT, CDR2 SNEGSKA (reference sequence).